This is a list of T cell receptor beta chains from one sample in a study of T cell responses to AZD1222 COVID-19 vaccine. This table comes from immunoSEQ multiplex PCR, and its TCRdb copy is limited to in-frame clones, with some not included. The table includes about 120,000 clones, roughly 92% detected once. The sequencing here drew on peripheral blood, taken on day 0 of AZD1222 vaccination. These receptors originate from an adult in good health. Each CDR3 is given with its conserved first and last residue. Fields, in order: clone size, D gene, J gene, V gene, CDR3 DNA, CDR3 protein. A D gene is named only where the DNA matches it firmly. The listing skips clone size in some rows; elsewhere it reads once, few, many or a size class.

.	TRBD2	TRBJ2-1	TRBV7-3	TGTGCCAGCAGCTTTGGCGGGAGTAAGGATGAGCAGTTCTTC	CASSFGGSKDEQFF
.	TRBD2	TRBJ2-5	TRBV6-5	TGTGCCAGCAGTAGACTAGCGGGGGGGGAAGGGACCCAGTACTTC	CASSRLAGGEGTQYF
.	.	TRBJ2-5	TRBV15	TGTGCCACCAGCAGAGAATTAACAGAGACCCAGTACTTC	CATSRELTETQYF
.	.	TRBJ2-1	TRBV5-4	TGTGCCAGCAGCTTACTAAAGGGAAGTACTTCCAGCTCCTACAATGAGCAGTTCTTC	CASSLLKGSTSSSYNEQFF
.	.	TRBJ1-2	TRBV7-9	TGTGCCAGCAGCCCCCGCAGGGGAGACAACTATGGCTACACCTTC	CASSPRRGDNYGYTF
.	.	TRBJ1-4	TRBV7-9	TGTGCCAGCAGCGCTGGGGTGGGGGAGGAAAAACTGTTTTTT	CASSAGVGEEKLFF
.	.	TRBJ1-1	TRBV18	TGTGCCAGCTCACTCCAGTACACTGAAGCTTTCTTT	CASSLQYTEAFF
.	TRBD1	TRBJ2-1	TRBV7-8	TGTGCCAGCAGCCCTACATGGGACAGGGATTACAATGAGCAGTTCTTC	CASSPTWDRDYNEQFF
.	TRBD2	TRBJ2-2	TRBV3-1/TRBV3-2	TGTGCCAGCAGCCCGGAACGGTGGGTAGCGGGGAATCCGAACACCGGGGAGCTGTTTTTT	CASSPERWVAGNPNTGELFF
.	TRBD2	TRBJ2-1	TRBV9	TGTGCCAGCAGCGTAGGGAGCGGGGGGGCATATGAGCAGTTCTTC	CASSVGSGGAYEQFF
.	.	TRBJ2-5	TRBV15	TGTGCCACCAGCAGAGGGGCGGGTTCGAGGGAGACCCAGTACTTC	CATSRGAGSRETQYF
few	TRBD1	TRBJ1-1	TRBV11-2	TGTGCCAGCAGAACAGGGTGGGGACAGGGGGTTTTAAGGCGCACTGAAGCTTTCTTT	CASRTGWGQGVLRRTEAFF
.	.	TRBJ2-3	TRBV7-2	TGTGCCAGCCCCTTGGGAAGTTCGAGCGGGGATACGCAGTATTTT	CASPLGSSSGDTQYF
.	.	TRBJ1-2	TRBV5-6	TGTGCCAGCAGCTATGGACAATCCCTCTATGGCTACACCTTC	CASSYGQSLYGYTF
.	.	TRBJ1-2	TRBV9	TGTGCCAGCAGCGTAGATCGGGGGGATCCTAACTATGGCTACACCTTC	CASSVDRGDPNYGYTF
.	TRBD2	TRBJ2-2	TRBV19	TGTGCCAGTGGTCGGACTAGCGGTTACACCGGGGAGCTGTTTTTT	CASGRTSGYTGELFF
.	TRBD1	TRBJ1-1	TRBV19	TGTGCCAGTAGTTCCGGGACAGGGGGGAACACTGAAGCTTTCTTT	CASSSGTGGNTEAFF
.	TRBD1	TRBJ2-5	TRBV5-1	TGCGCCAGCAGCCAACCTACAGGGGGAGAGGAGACCCAGTACTTC	CASSQPTGGEETQYF
.	TRBD2	TRBJ2-1	TRBV7-8	TGTGCCAGCAGCAAACTCCGAGGACTAGCGGCAGACAATGAGCAGTTCTTC	CASSKLRGLAADNEQFF
.	.	TRBJ1-1	TRBV6-4	TGTGCCAGCAGGGTATATAAGAACACTGAAGCTTTCTTT	CASRVYKNTEAFF
.	.	TRBJ2-3	TRBV6-2/TRBV6-3	TGTGCCAGCAGTTACGGAAGTTTTACAGATACGCAGTATTTT	CASSYGSFTDTQYF
.	TRBD2	TRBJ2-1	TRBV3-1/TRBV3-2	TGTGCCAGCAGCCGGACTAGCGGGCGATCGAGGAATGAGCAGTTCTTC	CASSRTSGRSRNEQFF
.	.	TRBJ1-5	TRBV5-1	TGCGCCAGCAGCTTGAAAAGGGGGGCGGGCAATCAGCCCCAGCATTTT	CASSLKRGAGNQPQHF
.	.	TRBJ1-2	TRBV29-1	TGCAGCGTTGAGGCCAGGAACTATGGCTACACCTTC	CSVEARNYGYTF
.	.	TRBJ2-1	TRBV5-8	TGTGCCAGCAGCTTGGTTTACAATGAGCAGTTCTTC	CASSLVYNEQFF